This T cell receptor beta chain was recovered during a study of naive and memory T cell subsets. Points from the study as a whole: A few larger clonotypes appeared in naive repertoires, especially CD8, possibly memory cells re-expressing CD45RA.

Ten or more counts support this clonotype. Its antigen is not identified. Both TRBC1 and TRBC2 were covered by a beta constant-region primer of two equimolar oligonucleotides. Nested alpha and beta constant-region primers with the SP2 primer drove four PCR rounds on ligated cDNA. Using its own MiXCR run on the UMI-ligation and nested PCR reads, TCRdb lists one record per CDR3 protein. The sample lists roughly 100,000 distinct CDR3 sequences, roughly 15% occurring once. V lost 2 bases and J lost 5, with 15 bases in between. Germline loops: CDR1 SEHNR, CDR2 FQNEAQ (reference sequence). This CDR3 has 16 residues.

The sample comprised naive CD8+ T cells from blood. The clonotype was recovered from a human donor in good health. The chain has TRBV7-9 and TRBJ2-2; tentative D call: TRBD1 (5 bases). CDR3 in amino acids: CASSLPPGRNTGELFF. CDR3 bases: TGTGCCAGCAGCTTACCACCAGGGCGGAATACCGGGGAGCTGTTTTTT.